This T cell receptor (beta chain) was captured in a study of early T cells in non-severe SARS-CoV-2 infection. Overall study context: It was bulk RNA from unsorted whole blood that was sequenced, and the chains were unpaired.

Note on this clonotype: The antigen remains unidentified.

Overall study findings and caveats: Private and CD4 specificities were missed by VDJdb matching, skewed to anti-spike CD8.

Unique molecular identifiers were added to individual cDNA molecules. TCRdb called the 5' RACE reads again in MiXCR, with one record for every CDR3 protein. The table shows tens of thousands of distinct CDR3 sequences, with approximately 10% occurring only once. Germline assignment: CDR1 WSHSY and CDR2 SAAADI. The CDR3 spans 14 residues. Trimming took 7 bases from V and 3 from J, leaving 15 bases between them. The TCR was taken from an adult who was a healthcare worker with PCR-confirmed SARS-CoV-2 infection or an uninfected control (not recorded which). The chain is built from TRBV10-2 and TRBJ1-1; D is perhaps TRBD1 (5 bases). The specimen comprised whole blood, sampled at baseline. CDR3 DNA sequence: TGCGCCAGCAAGCCGGGACCCCAGGACACTGAAGCTTTCTTT. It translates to CASKPGPQDTEAFF.